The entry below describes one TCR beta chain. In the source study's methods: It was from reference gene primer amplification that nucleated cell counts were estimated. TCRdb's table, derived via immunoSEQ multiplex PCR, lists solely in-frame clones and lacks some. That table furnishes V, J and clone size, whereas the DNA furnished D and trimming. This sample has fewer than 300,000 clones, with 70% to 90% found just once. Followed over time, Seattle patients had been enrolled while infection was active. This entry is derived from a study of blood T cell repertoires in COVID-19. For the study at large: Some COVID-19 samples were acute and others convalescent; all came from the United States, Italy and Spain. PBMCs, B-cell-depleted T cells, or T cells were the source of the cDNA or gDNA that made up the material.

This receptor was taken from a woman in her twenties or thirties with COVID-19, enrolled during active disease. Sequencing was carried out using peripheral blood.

Here the CDR3 reads CATSDSGTSGGHEQFF. In DNA form, the CDR3 reads TGTGCCACCAGTGATTCCGGGACTAGCGGGGGGCATGAGCAGTTCTTC. This sequence joins TRBV24-1 and TRBJ2-1, with 15 bases that match TRBD2. Losses at the gene ends were 2 bases for V and 8 bases for J; bases not matched to a gene: 3. The CDR3 spans 16 residues. Germline CDR1 and CDR2: KGHDR and SFDVKD.